These 2 T cell receptor beta chains were sequenced from one sample in a study of blood T cell repertoires in COVID-19. Profiling relied on immunoSEQ multiplex PCR, and the TCRdb table lists in-frame clones only, not all of them. The sample shows under 250,000 clones, approximately 84% of them seen only once. Sequencing input: peripheral blood. These receptors were collected from a man aged 50 to 60 with acute or convalescent COVID-19.

This chain joins TRBV24-1 and TRBJ1-2; D not certain. Trimming left V 1 base short and J 8 bases short, with 4 bases between. The CDR3 has 11 amino acids. Per the germline V gene, CDR1 is KGHDR and CDR2 is SFDVKD. The CDR3: CATSDFRGYTF. In DNA, the CDR3 is TGTGCCACCAGTGATTTCCGGGGCTACACCTTC.

Concerning this clone: Other DNA sequences in this specimen translate into the identical CDR3. The rearrangement joins TRBV27 to TRBJ2-5; 7 bases map to TRBD1. This CDR3 comprises 13 residues. Unmatched junction bases numbered 0, after V lost 3 bases and J lost 2 bases. CDR1 MNHEY and CDR2 SMNVEV come from the germline V gene (reference sequence). In DNA form, the CDR3 reads TGTGCCAGCAGTTTCAGGGGGCAAGAGACCCAGTACTTC. It yields the protein CASSFRGQETQYF.